The entry that follows covers one T cell receptor (beta chain) sequence. Its antigen remains unknown. The entry originates in a study of cytomegalovirus exposure and HLA in healthy donors. Whole-study results and caveats: Sequence variants that were highly shared formed a cluster that was likely a sequencing artifact. Most TCR sequences were uncommon, yet certain public TCRs appeared in many donors. Some V segments, including TRBV6-2 and TRBV6-3, were excluded as indistinguishable. TCR beta V- and J-gene trimming was later associated with a missense DCLRE1C variant.

The PCR used 60 Vbeta and 13 Jbeta primers. Clones were read by immunoSEQ multiplex PCR, and TCRdb kept only the in-frame ones, dropping some. The profile shows tens of thousands of clones, roughly four fifths of them singletons. The V end was cut by 9 bases, the J end by 4 bases, with 15 bases between. The CDR3 is made up of 13 amino acids. Germline V gene sequence: CDR1 LNHDA, CDR2 SQIVND (reference sequence). The sequence came from a man aged 50-60 years in good health and CMV-seronegative. Specimen: PBMCs. V and J are TRBV19 and TRBJ1-1; D gene ambiguous. As DNA, the CDR3 is TGTGCCAGCTCCCCCACCGGGAGCACTGAAGCTTTCTTT. Protein: CASSPTGSTEAFF.